Shown below are 31 T cell receptor beta chains from a single sample sequenced in a study of a mutant IDH1 vaccine in newly diagnosed glioma. These TCRs' antigens remain unknown. Some clones are missing from TCRdb's copy, which holds only in-frame ones; the method was immunoSEQ multiplex PCR. The table has roughly 45,000 clones, about 81% seen once. As to time point: week 23, last vaccination. It was 300 ug of mutant IDH1 20-mer peptide that made up each vaccine dose, given with topical imiquimod. The sequenced sample was PBMCs, obtained from a glioma patient whose treatment included an IDH1 peptide vaccine. The source is a young woman with glioma. Some clones in this sample may be carry-over from other donors' samples.

V gene TRBV18 combines with J gene TRBJ1-1; 9 positions agree with TRBD1. Trimming cost V 0 bases and J 5 bases; bases outside gene matches: 4. The CDR3 sequence is 15 residues long. Germline assignment: CDR1 KGHSH and CDR2 LQKENI. The CDR3 region has the DNA TGTGCCAGCTCACCACCGGGGACAGGGATGACTGAAGCTTTCTTT. Translating gives CASSPPGTGMTEAFF.

The chain couples TRBV30 to TRBJ2-7; TRBD2 matches at 12 bases. The CDR3 spans 13 residues. Per the germline V gene, CDR1 is GTSNPN and CDR2 is SVGIG (reference sequence). J gave up 4 bases and V 6 bases, and 4 bases lay outside the gene matches. The CDR3 coding sequence is TGTGCCTGTAACGGACTAGCGGGATACGAGCAGTACTTC. It is translated as CACNGLAGYEQYF.

The chain joins TRBV2 to TRBJ2-2; 9 bases are a match to TRBD2. Germline loops: CDR1 SNHLY, CDR2 FYNNEI. V was clipped by 6 bases and J by 3 bases; unmatched bases: 5. The CDR3 is 15 amino acids. The chain's CDR3 is CASSPTSGYTGELFF. The CDR3 nucleotides are TGTGCCAGCAGCCCGACTAGCGGTTACACCGGGGAGCTGTTTTTT.

The chain carries TRBV7-2 and TRBJ2-7; TRBD1 matches at 7 bases. Germline V gene lookup returns CDR1 SGHTA and CDR2 FQGNSA. The CDR3 contains 14 residues. V lost 5 bases, J lost 5 bases, and 9 bases stayed unmatched. The CDR3 sequence is CASSRQQGINEQYF. The CDR3 DNA is TGTGCCAGCAGCCGTCAACAGGGGATCAACGAGCAGTACTTC.

The chain uses TRBV11-2 and TRBJ2-7, with D possibly TRBD2 on 5 matching bases. V was cut by 6 bases and J by 7 bases, with 13 bases left in between. The CDR3 sequence is 12 residues long. Germline values: CDR1 SGHAT, CDR2 FQNNGV. In DNA form, the CDR3 reads TGTGCCAGCAGATCGAACTCGGGGGAGCAGTACTTC. Protein: CASRSNSGEQYF.

The rearrangement uses TRBV11-3 and TRBJ2-5, with D possibly TRBD1 on 6 matching bases. V was trimmed by 5 bases and J by 8 bases, leaving 12 bases between them. The CDR3 contains 12 residues. Per the germline V gene, CDR1 is SGHNT and CDR2 is YENEEA. CDR3 region: CASSKRQVTQYF. The CDR3 coding sequence is TGTGCCAGCAGCAAAAGACAGGTCACCCAGTACTTC.

The J gene is TRBJ2-7, the V gene TRBV19; D may match TRBD1 or TRBD2 (7 bases each). Germline V gene sequence: CDR1 LNHDA, CDR2 SQIVND (reference sequence). The V gene lost 6 bases and the J gene lost 2 bases, with 14 bases spanning the gap. This CDR3 is built from 14 residues. The CDR3 nucleotides read TGTGCCAGTAGACCGACAGGGACTACCTACGAGCAGTACTTC. Protein product: CASRPTGTTYEQYF.

The V and J genes are TRBV30 and TRBJ2-5, with D unclear. CDR3 length: 10 residues. Trimming left V 7 bases short and J 2 bases short, with 5 bases between. Germline-derived CDR1 and CDR2 are GTSNPN and SVGIG (reference sequence). The CDR3 region is CAYKQETQYF. The CDR3 nucleotides read TGTGCCTACAAGCAAGAGACCCAGTACTTC.

The chain links TRBV5-4 to TRBJ2-2; 7 bases align to TRBD2. The length of the CDR3 is 16 residues. The germline V gene has CDR1 SGHNT and CDR2 YYREEE (reference sequence). The V segment lost 0 bases and the J segment 4 bases; nucleotides outside the gene matches: 6. The CDR3 sequence is CASSLGEGGLTGELFF. In DNA, the CDR3 is TGTGCCAGCAGCTTGGGGGAGGGAGGGCTCACCGGGGAGCTGTTTTTT.

V gene TRBV4-1 combines with J gene TRBJ1-1, with a weak D call TRBD1 (6 bases). The CDR3 covers 14 residues. Germline CDR1 is MGHRA and CDR2 is YSYEKL. Deletions cut 0 bases from V and 7 bases from J, with 12 bases between. CDR3 sequence reads: CASSQDPGAREAFF. In DNA form, the CDR3 reads TGCGCCAGCAGCCAAGATCCAGGGGCCCGTGAAGCTTTCTTT.

V is TRBV27 and J is TRBJ2-1; D is unclear. The V end was cut by 2 bases, the J end by 1 base, with 6 bases between. CDR1 and CDR2 (germline): MNHEY, SMNVEV (reference sequence). The CDR3 has 14 amino acids. CDR3 DNA: TGTGCCAGCAGTTTAGCTGCTTCCTACAATGAGCAGTTCTTC. Protein product: CASSLAASYNEQFF.

The genes are TRBV4-1 and TRBJ2-3; the D gene is possibly TRBD2 (6 bases). V lost 4 bases and J 2 bases, leaving 13 bases between the germline ends. Looked up from germline, CDR1 is MGHRA and CDR2 is YSYEKL. This CDR3 spans 15 amino acids. The chain's CDR3 is CASSLMGGITDTQYF. The CDR3 DNA sequence: TGCGCCAGCAGCCTCATGGGAGGTATCACAGATACGCAGTATTTT.

V is TRBV7-9 and J is TRBJ2-1, with D unclear. Trimming removed 2 bases at V and 8 bases at J, with 4 bases between. This CDR3 has 11 residues. CDR1 is SEHNR, CDR2 FQNEAQ, per germline (reference sequence). CDR3 residues: CASSLIDEQFF. The CDR3 DNA reads TGTGCCAGCAGCTTAATCGATGAGCAGTTCTTC.

This chain links TRBV7-2 with TRBJ1-2, with D perhaps TRBD1 (5 bases). The CDR3 covers 16 residues. Germline V CDR1 and CDR2: SGHTA, FQGNSA. The germline V and J ends were trimmed by 1 base and 2 bases, with 14 bases remaining between them. The CDR3: CASSLGPGQRNYGYTF. For the CDR3, the DNA is TGTGCCAGCAGCTTAGGTCCAGGGCAGAGGAACTATGGCTACACCTTC. Using reference TRBV7-2 and TRBJ1-2 for the parts outside the CDR3, the full variable domain is GAGVSQSPSNKVTEKGKDVELRCDPISGHTALYWYRQSLGQGLEFLIYFQGNSAPDKSGLPSDRFSAERTGGSVSTLTIQRTQQEDSAVYLCASSLGPGQRNYGYTFGSGTRLTVV.

The chain has TRBV4-2 and TRBJ1-1; D unresolved. V lost 0 bases, J lost 1 base, and 12 bases lay in between. This CDR3 region has 16 residues. The V gene's germline CDR1 is LGHNA and CDR2 YNFKEQ. CDR3 in amino acids: CASSQEAYATNTEAFF. Written as DNA, the CDR3 is TGTGCCAGCAGCCAAGAGGCATACGCTACGAACACTGAAGCTTTCTTT.

This clone was counted a few times. The chain employs TRBV14 and TRBJ1-1; D call uncertain. The V end lost 5 bases, the J end lost 11 bases, and 12 bases lay between the germline ends. CDR3 length: 11 amino acids. CDR1 is SGHDN and CDR2 is FVKESK in the germline V gene. Written as DNA, the CDR3 is TGTGCCAGCAGCTCCCAGGTTGTGGCTTTCTTT. It is translated as CASSSQVVAFF.

This chain joins TRBV10-3 and TRBJ2-2; 9 nucleotides agree with TRBD1. The V gene's germline CDR1 is ENHRY and CDR2 SYGVKD. J was trimmed by 2 bases and V by 7 bases; bases with no gene match: 8. CDR3 length equals 16 residues. The CDR3: CAITPGQGVNTGELFF. The CDR3 bases are TGTGCCATCACTCCGGGACAGGGAGTCAACACCGGGGAGCTGTTTTTT.

The rearrangement uses TRBV14 and TRBJ2-6; no clear D gene. Germline V CDR1 and CDR2: SGHDN, FVKESK. V lost 2 bases and J 1 base, leaving 3 bases between the germline ends. The CDR3 consists of 14 residues. CDR3 nucleotides: TGTGCCAGCAGCCAATTATCTGGGGCCAACGTCCTGACTTTC. Translation: CASSQLSGANVLTF.

The table lists this clone with a few counts. The rearrangement uses TRBV9 and TRBJ1-5, with D tentatively TRBD1 (6 bases). This CDR3 contains 15 residues. Germline V lookup: CDR1 SGDLS, CDR2 YYNGEE. Trimming removed 4 bases from V and 3 bases from J, with 14 bases in between. The CDR3 coding sequence is TGTGCCAGCAGCACAGGGATTTCGCTCAATCAGCCCCAGCATTTT. This codes for CASSTGISLNQPQHF.

This CDR3 reads CASSTSGGHSSYNEQFF. In nucleotides, the CDR3 is TGTGCCAGCTCGACTAGCGGGGGCCATAGCTCCTACAATGAGCAGTTCTTC. The genes are TRBV2 and TRBJ2-1, with 12 bases aligning to TRBD2. This CDR3 has 17 residues. Germline CDR1 and CDR2: SNHLY and FYNNEI. V trimming: 8 bases; J trimming: 0 bases; junction bases outside the gene matches: 8.

CDR3 amino acids: CASSLSGYTDTQYF. In nucleotides, the CDR3 is TGTGCCAGCAGCTTATCTGGGTACACAGATACGCAGTATTTT. The V gene is TRBV7-6, the J gene TRBJ2-3; D not certain. Germline V gene lookup returns CDR1 SGHVS and CDR2 FNYEAQ. Trimming removed 2 bases at V and 2 bases at J, with 8 bases between. The CDR3 spans 14 residues.

The J gene is TRBJ1-2, the V gene TRBV4-3; TRBD1 matches 8 bases. Unmatched junction bases numbered 14, after V lost 1 base and J lost 4 bases. Germline CDR1 reads LGHNA; CDR2 reads YSLEER. The CDR3 length is 18 residues. As DNA, the CDR3 is TGCGCCAGCAGCCAAGCAAGGTCCCAGAACAGGGGGATCTATGGCTACACCTTC. Its translation: CASSQARSQNRGIYGYTF.

The chain links TRBV5-4 to TRBJ1-2; D ambiguous. The CDR3 consists of 12 residues. V lost 2 bases to trimming and J lost 8 bases, with 10 bases between them. Germline CDR1 and CDR2: SGHNT and YYREEE (reference sequence). As DNA, the CDR3 is TGTGCCAGCAGCTTAATGGGGTTGGGCTACACCTTC. It yields the protein CASSLMGLGYTF.

The V gene is TRBV27, the J gene TRBJ2-1; maybe TRBD2 (5 bases). Trimming shortened V by 2 bases and J by 10 bases, and 9 bases separated the two germline ends. The CDR3 runs to 12 residues. Germline-derived CDR1 and CDR2 are MNHEY and SMNVEV (reference sequence). The CDR3 DNA is TGTGCCAGCAGTTTACCCCAGCGGGAGCAGTTCTTC. This translates into CASSLPQREQFF.

The rearrangement joins TRBV5-5 to TRBJ2-7; 7 positions agree with TRBD2. V was clipped by 4 bases and J by 2 bases; unmatched bases: 6. CDR1 SGHKS and CDR2 YYEKEE come from the germline V gene (reference sequence). This CDR3 is 14 amino acids long. The CDR3 region has the DNA TGTGCCAGCAGCCCCGCGGCGGGAGCCTACGAGCAGTACTTC. Amino acids: CASSPAAGAYEQYF.

This chain joins TRBV6-6 and TRBJ2-3, with a tentative D call TRBD1 (6 bases). Germline V CDR1 and CDR2: MNHNY, SVGAGI (reference sequence). The CDR3 runs 14 residues. The V and J ends lost 7 bases and 2 bases respectively, with 13 bases between them. The CDR3 region is CASTPNRDTDTQYF. In DNA form, the CDR3 reads TGTGCCAGCACTCCGAACAGGGACACAGATACGCAGTATTTT.

The chain combines TRBV7-8 with TRBJ2-5, with 8 bases matching TRBD1. The CDR3 totals 15 residues. Germline V gene sequence: CDR1 SGHVS, CDR2 FQNEAQ. V was pared by 4 bases and J by 2 bases, with 6 bases of the junction left unmatched. The CDR3 region is CASSSGQGRQETQYF. The CDR3 DNA is TGTGCCAGCAGCTCAGGACAGGGACGGCAAGAGACCCAGTACTTC.

The chain recombines TRBV4-1 with TRBJ2-2; 7 bases agree with TRBD1. J lost 0 bases, V lost 5 bases, and 9 bases had no gene match. Germline values: CDR1 MGHRA, CDR2 YSYEKL. The CDR3 has 17 residues. Here the CDR3 DNA reads TGCGCCAGCAGCTACTTGTACAGGGGCGCGAACACCGGGGAGCTGTTTTTT. Translated: CASSYLYRGANTGELFF.

This clone was seen once. The rearrangement links TRBV5-4 to TRBJ2-1, with 7 positions matching TRBD2. Trimming cost V 6 bases and J 6 bases; bases outside gene matches: 3. CDR1 and CDR2 (germline): SGHNT, YYREEE (reference sequence). The CDR3 is made up of 12 amino acids. CDR3 bases: TGTGCCAGCACCCCGGGGGGCAATGAGCAGTTCTTC. Amino acid sequence: CASTPGGNEQFF.

This chain uses TRBV7-2 with TRBJ2-1; the D is unclear. Germline loops: CDR1 SGHTA, CDR2 FQGNSA. This CDR3 comprises 12 residues. Between the trimmed V and J ends, which lost 5 bases and 3 bases, there was a span of 5 bases. CDR3 region: CASSPHYNEQFF. The DNA for the CDR3 is TGTGCCAGCAGCCCACACTACAATGAGCAGTTCTTC.

This chain links TRBV7-9 with TRBJ1-1; the D is unclear. In germline, CDR1 is SEHNR, CDR2 FQNEAQ (reference sequence). Trimming shortened V by 6 bases and J by 0 bases, and 2 bases separated the two germline ends. This CDR3 is built from 11 residues. The CDR3 loop is CASSMNTEAFF. The CDR3 nucleotides read TGTGCCAGCAGTATGAACACTGAAGCTTTCTTT.